This T cell receptor (beta chain) originates from a study of Ad26.COV2.S vaccination and SARS-CoV-2 variants. General study findings and limits: Compared with placebo recipients, vaccine recipients had higher spike-specific TCR breadth. Non-spike TCR breadth showed similarity between vaccine and placebo recipients.

TCRdb keeps only in-frame clones here, not all; method: immunoSEQ multiplex PCR. This table holds fewer than 800,000 clones, 80% to 90% found once. As to this clone: Its antigen is still unknown.

The CDR3 is 13 residues long. CDR1 is GTSNPN, CDR2 SVGIG, per germline (reference sequence). With 8 bases clipped from V and 2 bases from J, the junction kept 9 bases outside the gene matches. Treatment in this sample: roughly 20 received Ad26.COV2.S at low or high dose, single or two shots; a few received placebo; per-sample allocation not given. Day 63 following the first vaccine or placebo injection was when the samples were taken. Aged 18-55 years, donor was enrolled in Boston in 2020. Built on an Ad26 vector, the vaccine expressed Wuhan-strain SARS-CoV-2 spike. The material sequenced was peripheral blood, taken in a trial of Ad26.COV2.S vaccine versus placebo. The V gene is TRBV30, the J gene TRBJ2-7, with 7 nucleotides matching TRBD2. The clonotype comes from a person between 18 and 65 years old who received the Ad26.COV2.S COVID-19 vaccine or a placebo. The CDR3 spells CAREAGAPYEQYF. In nucleotides, the CDR3 is TGTGCCCGAGAGGCGGGAGCCCCCTACGAGCAGTACTTC.